The present T cell receptor (beta chain) was sequenced within a study of cytomegalovirus exposure and HLA in healthy donors (dated by TCRdb to the late 2010s). About the full investigation: In an earlier analysis of 587 of the donors, roughly 300 Gb of sequence data and some 120 million unique TCR beta sequences from some 170 million T cells were reported. Approximately 310 gigabases of sequencing data and approximately 85 million unique TCR sequences were included in an early release covering several hundred HLA-typed donors. Of the 398 genotyped donors, approximately 83% fell in the genetic ancestry cluster associated with self-reported Caucasian donors. The study aimed to test whether cataloging public T cell receptors could reveal signatures of past pathogen exposure. The study profiled the T cell repertoires of some 610 subjects by immunosequencing and related them to cytomegalovirus serostatus. Along with the approximately 650-subject first cohort, a separate validation cohort of approximately 110 different subjects was used. The study combined high-throughput TCR immunosequencing, statistical association of individual TCRs with disease status, and machine learning to predict cytomegalovirus infection status. In a later analysis, previously published TCR beta repertoires from more than 500 donors were re-analyzed and high-resolution HLA genotyping was added so that TCR occurrence patterns could be studied. In the later analysis, no new phenotypic data were used to find candidate immune exposures; instead, reliance was placed on TCR beta sequences and their occurrence across donors. An earlier analysis of a few hundred of the donors applied high-throughput TCR beta sequencing to assess whether each TCR beta V gene segment acted as functional or pseudogenic. Alongside the repertoire data, information on donor age, sex, ethnicity and CMV serostatus was compiled. In a later genetic analysis, genome-wide SNP genotypes for about three fifths of the roughly 670 donors were used, and that subset was treated as a discovery cohort. All discovery cohort repertoires had been generated using a single sequencing platform. Both class I and class II loci were covered by HLA typing, at four-digit resolution. The number of typed donors differed by locus: roughly 620-640 for A, B, C, DRB1 and DQB1; 500 to 550 for DQA1; approximately 600 for DPA1; and 400 to 480 for DPB1. Because of strong linkage in the cohort, 5 or 6 DR-DQ haplotypes were treated as single units for association and clustering. Among almost 400 genotyped donors of the cohort, an average of around 240,000 unique TCR beta nucleotide sequences were sequenced per donor, roughly a sixth of them non-productive.

A remark on this clone: What antigen it recognizes has not been identified. The record has no base qualities; no much larger clone is one base away.

Findings and caveats that apply to the study as a whole: The 87-base-pair reads could not distinguish some IMGT-functional V segments, including TRBV6-2 and TRBV6-3, so those segments were excluded. In a later analysis, HLA-associated TCR beta chains were found to be more clonally expanded and to have lower generation probabilities than equally common non-associated chains. Fewer than 20 rarely observed V segments, including chromosome 9 orphons, were excluded from the earlier analysis of some 590 of the donors because counts were too low. A later genetic analysis associated a missense DCLRE1C variant with V-gene and J-gene trimming of TCR beta chains, and an independent cohort replicated the association. In a later analysis, over 15,000 TCR beta sequences were associated with specific HLA alleles at a false discovery rate of 0.05. Assigning TCR associations to individual alleles was difficult when HLA alleles, especially DR and DQ, strongly co-occurred. Sequencing depth was assumed to be roughly uniform across donors in the presence/absence analyses, though that assumption may not hold. In a later analysis, the rate of TCR association differed among HLA loci, with DRB1 alleles having the most associated TCRs and HLA-C alleles having the fewest. A further reported finding was that TCR beta sequences accurately predicted the HLA-A and HLA-B alleles for most subjects in the first cohort. The study gave a list of 150 to 200 TCR beta chains associated with cytomegalovirus. CMV serostatus was the only immune exposure information available for the cohort. Cytomegalovirus status was reported to be diagnosed by the classifier with high specificity and sensitivity in both the original and validation cohorts. A few of the identified cytomegalovirus-associated TCR beta chains were confirmed in vitro to be specific for cytomegalovirus antigens. Most TCR sequences were observed very rarely across donors, whereas some public TCRs were present in many individuals. Several of the top co-occurrence clusters appeared to be linked to parvovirus B19, influenza, CMV and Epstein-Barr virus, according to a later analysis. Correlated functional status among segregating V segments might reflect linkage disequilibrium, but an unknown experimental factor could not be ruled out. Broadly in line with IMGT annotations, most TCR beta V segments showed up in productive rearrangements about 87% or about 30% of the time in an earlier analysis of about 500 of the donors. According to a later analysis, most CMV-associated TCR beta chains appeared to be HLA-restricted, and the HLA associations seemed to be driven largely by CMV exposure. A group of highly shared sequence variants was considered likely to be a technical artifact of the sequencing pipeline. In a later genetic analysis, fewer N-insertions in productive TCRs were reported among donors in an Asian-associated ancestry cluster than the roughly 700-donor mean. The cohort was sequenced for TCR beta chains only, and without alpha or paired-chain data the features that could be detected were limited. It was suggested by the authors that the approach could potentially be generalized to other disease states and immunological phenotypes. HLA typing was unavailable for some donors at each locus, so association tests used only the typed subset.

The cohort was made up of 666 healthy bone marrow donors. At the time of sampling, all cohort members were nominally healthy, though unrecorded immune exposures were likely present. The donor was CMV seronegative and was included in the group of about 350 seronegative cohort members. Each donor provided a peripheral blood sample, and peripheral blood mononuclear cells were used for TCR beta sequencing. The Qiagen DNeasy Blood Extraction Kit was used to extract genomic DNA from the blood cell samples. CDR1 SNHLY and CDR2 FYNNEI are derived from the germline V gene. The CDR3 covers 15 residues, taking in both the cysteine and the phenylalanine. Only the CDR3 DNA stays, 45 bases, in frame from base 1. Trimming takes 5 bases off V and 1 base off J; junction bases not matched to a gene: 5. Receptor amplification or capture employed the immunoSEQ multiplex PCR assay. For the multiplex PCR, a mixture combining 60 forward primers for TCR Vbeta segments and 13 reverse primers for TCR Jbeta segments was used. The CDR3 region of rearranged TCR beta genes was amplified from genomic DNA with a multiplex PCR assay. The amplified TCR beta libraries were sequenced on the Illumina HiSeq System as 87-base-pair reads. The source study handled its data this way. A later analysis counted about 80 million unique TCR beta chains across the approximately 700 repertoires, and some 11 million of these chains were shared by at least two donors. Raw reads were error-corrected and collapsed into unique sequences with a nearest-neighbor algorithm that merged closely related sequences to remove PCR and sequencing errors. V, D and J gene segments were assigned by aligning CDR3 sequences to IMGT reference sequences. Each retained sequence needed at least a six-nucleotide match to both a V gene segment and a J gene segment. Rearrangements were called productive when the CDR3 lacked stop codons and stayed in frame with V and J; all others were non-productive. Following IMGT convention, CDR3 was defined as the stretch from the second conserved V-encoded cysteine up to the conserved J-encoded phenylalanine. The earlier analysis of about 640 of the donors excluded any sequence lacking an unambiguous match to a single V gene segment. In an earlier analysis of some 590 of the donors, a V segment was called functional when productive rearrangements were above 56.7%, and segregating when the standard deviation between donors exceeded 5%. A statistical classification framework was built for diagnosing cytomegalovirus status from the catalog of TCR beta chain sequences. A later analysis assigned V and J genes by comparing TCR nucleotide sequences with IMGT/GENE-DB human TR gene sequences. A later analysis assigned CDR3 sequences and most-parsimonious VDJ recombination scenarios with the TCRdist pipeline. In a later analysis, every TCR beta chain was defined by the combination of its CDR3 amino acid sequence and its V-gene family, and reads without a unique V-gene family were dropped. As a way to deal with suspected cross-contamination and a sequencing artifact, a later analysis dropped under 600 nucleotide sequences that were highly shared and had low generation probability. A later analysis calculated a clonal expansion index for each public chain from normalized within-repertoire ranks of inferred template counts. A later analysis computed generation probabilities with a VDJ recombination model fitted to out-of-frame rearrangements, and checked the results against IGoR. A later analysis scored TCR-TCR, TCR-HLA and TCR-CMV co-occurrence with hypergeometric tests, applying a repertoire-size bias correction to TCR pairs. False discovery rates were estimated in a later analysis by permuting HLA or CMV assignments 20 times. A later analysis grouped co-occurring TCRs with DBSCAN, adding TCRdist sequence similarity when clustering within HLA-allele-positive subsets. For co-occurrence clustering, repertoires with fewer than 30,000 or more than 120,000 public chains were excluded, along with five repertoires with anomalous nucleotide sharing. TCRdb carries this immuneACCESS record with in-frame sequences only. Its versions omit some clonotypes, under half of them owing to an unresolved V gene in the studies checked, with the rest unexplained. That table gives V, J and clone size, and the DNA gave D and trimming. A total of roughly 150,000 clones appear in this sample, roughly 10% of them only once. Roughly 2% of the sample comes from the top ten.

The rearranged chain carries TRBV2 and TRBJ2-1; 7 junctional bases match TRBD2. The sequence derives from a man in his forties or fifties in good health and CMV-seronegative. Material for sequencing was PBMCs. The sequenced DNA: TGTGCCAGCAGTCCCACTAGCGCTTCCTACAATGAGCAGTTCTTC. It is translated as CASSPTSASYNEQFF. The CDR3 plus the reference TRBV2 and TRBJ2-1 genes for the other parts give the full variable domain: EPEVTQTPSHQVTQMGQEVILRCVPISNHLYFYWYRQILGQKVEFLVSFYNNEISEKSEIFDDQFSVERPDGSNFTLKIRSTKLEDSAMYFCASSPTSASYNEQFFGPGTRLTVL.